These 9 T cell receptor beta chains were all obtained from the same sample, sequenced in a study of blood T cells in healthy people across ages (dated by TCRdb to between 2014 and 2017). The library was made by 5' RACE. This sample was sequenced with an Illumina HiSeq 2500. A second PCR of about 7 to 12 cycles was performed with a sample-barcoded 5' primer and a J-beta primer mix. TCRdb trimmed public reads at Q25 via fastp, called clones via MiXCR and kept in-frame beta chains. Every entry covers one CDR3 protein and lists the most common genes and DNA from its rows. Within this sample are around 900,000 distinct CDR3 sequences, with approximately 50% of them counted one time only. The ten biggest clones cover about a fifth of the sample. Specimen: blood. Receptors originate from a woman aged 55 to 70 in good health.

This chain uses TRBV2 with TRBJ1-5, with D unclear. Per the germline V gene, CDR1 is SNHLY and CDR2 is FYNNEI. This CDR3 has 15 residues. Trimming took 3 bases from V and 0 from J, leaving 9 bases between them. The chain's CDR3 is CASSERPVSNQPQHF. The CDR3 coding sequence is TGTGCCAGCAGTGAGAGGCCGGTTAGCAATCAGCCCCAGCATTTT.

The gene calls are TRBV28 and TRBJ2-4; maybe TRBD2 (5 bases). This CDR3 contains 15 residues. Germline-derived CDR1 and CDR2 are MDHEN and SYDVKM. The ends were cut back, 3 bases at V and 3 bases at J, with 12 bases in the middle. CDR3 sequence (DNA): TGTGCCAGCAGTTTTACCGGGGATGGCAAAAACATTCAGTACTTC. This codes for CASSFTGDGKNIQYF.

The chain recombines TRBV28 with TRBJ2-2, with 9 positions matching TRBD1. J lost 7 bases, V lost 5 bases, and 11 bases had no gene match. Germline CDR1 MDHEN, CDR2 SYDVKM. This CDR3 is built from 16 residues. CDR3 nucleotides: TGTGCCAGCAGTCGACAGGGGGTCGTTGTTGGCGGGGAGCTGTTTTTT. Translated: CASSRQGVVVGGELFF.

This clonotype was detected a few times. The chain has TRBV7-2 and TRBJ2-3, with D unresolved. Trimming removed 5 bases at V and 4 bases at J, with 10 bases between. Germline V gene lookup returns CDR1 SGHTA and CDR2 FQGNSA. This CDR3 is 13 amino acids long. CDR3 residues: CASSPPSADTQYF. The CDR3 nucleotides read TGTGCCAGCAGCCCCCCGTCGGCAGATACGCAGTATTTT.

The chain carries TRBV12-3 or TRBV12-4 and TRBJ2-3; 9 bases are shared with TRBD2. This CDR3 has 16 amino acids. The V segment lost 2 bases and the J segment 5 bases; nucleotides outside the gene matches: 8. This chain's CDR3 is CASSLNLAGVRDTQYF. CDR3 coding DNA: TGTGCCAGCAGTTTAAATTTAGCGGGAGTAAGAGATACGCAGTATTTT.

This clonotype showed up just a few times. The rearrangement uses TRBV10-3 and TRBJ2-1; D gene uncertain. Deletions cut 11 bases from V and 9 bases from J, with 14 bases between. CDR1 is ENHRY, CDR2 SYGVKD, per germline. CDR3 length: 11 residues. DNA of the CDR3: TGTGCCCCCCGGATAGCCTGTGAGCAGTTCTTC. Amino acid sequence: CAPRIACEQFF.

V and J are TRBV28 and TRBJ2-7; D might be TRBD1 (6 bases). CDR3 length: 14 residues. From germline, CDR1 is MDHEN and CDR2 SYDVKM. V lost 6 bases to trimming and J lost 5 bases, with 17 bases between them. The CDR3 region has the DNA TGTGCCAGCAGAGAAAAGGGACACCGCCACGAGCAGTACTTC. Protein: CASREKGHRHEQYF.

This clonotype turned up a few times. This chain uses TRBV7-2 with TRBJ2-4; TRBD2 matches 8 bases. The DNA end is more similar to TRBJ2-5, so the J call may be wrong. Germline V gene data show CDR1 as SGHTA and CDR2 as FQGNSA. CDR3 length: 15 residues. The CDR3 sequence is CASRPSAGGRETQYF. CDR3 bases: TGTGCCAGCCGACCGTCCGCGGGAGGACGAGAGACCCAGTACTTC.

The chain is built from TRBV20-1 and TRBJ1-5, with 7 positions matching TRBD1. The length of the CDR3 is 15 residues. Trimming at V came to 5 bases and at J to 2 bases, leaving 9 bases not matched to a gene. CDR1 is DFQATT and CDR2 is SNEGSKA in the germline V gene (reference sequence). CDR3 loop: CSARPIGQGNQPQHF. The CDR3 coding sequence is TGCAGTGCTCGACCGATAGGACAGGGCAATCAGCCCCAGCATTTT.